This note documents a single T cell receptor (beta chain) sequence. Its specificity is not known. These data come from a study of T cell responses to AZD1222 COVID-19 vaccine. Produced via immunoSEQ multiplex PCR; TCRdb's table is partial and in-frame only. The sample holds 98,000 or so clones; roughly 87% are singletons and the top ten take around 3.3%. Overall study findings and caveats: Across spike, vaccine-associated CD4 TCRs were found, dominant at 160-218 and 743-854. Repertoires were obtained solely post-peak T cell response. Targets within unmutated variant regions were reportedly found for nearly half of spike-specific TCRs. Only a handful of people who got AZD1222 tested seropositive at baseline.

This clonotype was sampled from an adult in good health. The sequenced sample was peripheral blood, obtained on day 0 of MenACWY control vaccination.

The CDR3 sequence: CASSQDLAGEDEKLFF. CDR3 DNA sequence: TGCGCCAGCAGCCAAGATCTTGCGGGAGAGGATGAAAAACTGTTTTTT. The chain joins TRBV4-1 to TRBJ1-4; D uncertain. The ends were cut back, 0 bases at V and 6 bases at J, with 14 bases in the middle. Germline V gene data show CDR1 as MGHRA and CDR2 as YSYEKL. The CDR3 runs 16 residues.